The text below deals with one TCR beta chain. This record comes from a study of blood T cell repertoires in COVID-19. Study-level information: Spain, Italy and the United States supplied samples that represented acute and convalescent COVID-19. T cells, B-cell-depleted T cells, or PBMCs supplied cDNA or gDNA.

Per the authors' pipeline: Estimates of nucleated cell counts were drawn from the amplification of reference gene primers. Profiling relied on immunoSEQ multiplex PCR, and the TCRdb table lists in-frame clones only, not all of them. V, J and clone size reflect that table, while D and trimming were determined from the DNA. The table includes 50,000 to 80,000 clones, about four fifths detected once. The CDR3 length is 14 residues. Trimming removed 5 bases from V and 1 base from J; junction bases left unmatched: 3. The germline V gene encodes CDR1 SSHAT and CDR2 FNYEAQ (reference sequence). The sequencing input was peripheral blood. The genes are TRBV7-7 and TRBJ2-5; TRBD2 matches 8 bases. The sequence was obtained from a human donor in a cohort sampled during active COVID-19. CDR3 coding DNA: TGTGCCAGCAGCCGCGGGGGGTTCCAAGAGACCCAGTACTTC. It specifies CASSRGGFQETQYF.